The T cell receptor beta chain under discussion was sequenced for a study of blood T cell repertoires in COVID-19. CDR3 length equals 14 residues. Deletions cut 2 bases from V and 5 bases from J, with 10 bases between. The germline gives CDR1 KGHDR, CDR2 SFDVKD. The data were produced by immunoSEQ multiplex PCR, yet TCRdb's version contains in-frame clones alone and is incomplete. The sample has around 100,000 clones; less than 85% are singletons. The TCR originated in a human donor in a cohort sampled during active COVID-19. The sample taken for sequencing was peripheral blood. The chain has TRBV24-1 and TRBJ2-3, with D possibly being TRBD1 (6 bases). CDR3 DNA: TGTGCCACCAGTGATTCGGGCAGGGGAGATACGCAGTATTTT. Translating it yields CATSDSGRGDTQYF.